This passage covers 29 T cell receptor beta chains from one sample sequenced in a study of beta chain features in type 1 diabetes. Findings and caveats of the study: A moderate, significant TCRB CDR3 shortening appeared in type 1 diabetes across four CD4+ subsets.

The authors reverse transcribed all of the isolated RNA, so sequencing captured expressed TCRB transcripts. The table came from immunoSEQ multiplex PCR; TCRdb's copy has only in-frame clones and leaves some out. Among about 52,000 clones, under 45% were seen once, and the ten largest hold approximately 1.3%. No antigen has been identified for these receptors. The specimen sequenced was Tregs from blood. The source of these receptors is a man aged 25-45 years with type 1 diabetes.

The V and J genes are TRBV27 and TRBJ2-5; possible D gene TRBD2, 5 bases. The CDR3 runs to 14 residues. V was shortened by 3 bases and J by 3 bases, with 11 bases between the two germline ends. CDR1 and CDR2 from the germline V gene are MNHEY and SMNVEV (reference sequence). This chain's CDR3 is CASSLRENEETQYF. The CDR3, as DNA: TGTGCCAGCAGTTTGAGGGAGAATGAAGAGACCCAGTACTTC.

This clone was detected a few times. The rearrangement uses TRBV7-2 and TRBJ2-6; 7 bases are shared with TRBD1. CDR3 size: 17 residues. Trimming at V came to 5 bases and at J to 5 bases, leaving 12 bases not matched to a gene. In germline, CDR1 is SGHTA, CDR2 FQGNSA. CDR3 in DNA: TGTGCCAGCAGCCTAAGACAGGGCCTGTCTAGGGCCAACGTCCTGACTTTC. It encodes CASSLRQGLSRANVLTF.

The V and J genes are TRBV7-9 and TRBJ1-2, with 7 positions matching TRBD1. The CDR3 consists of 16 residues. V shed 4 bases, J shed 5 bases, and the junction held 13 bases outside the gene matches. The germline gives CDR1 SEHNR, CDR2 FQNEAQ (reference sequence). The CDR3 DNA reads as TGTGCCAGCAGCTATTCCCGACAGGGCCCGACATATGGCTACACCTTC. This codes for CASSYSRQGPTYGYTF.

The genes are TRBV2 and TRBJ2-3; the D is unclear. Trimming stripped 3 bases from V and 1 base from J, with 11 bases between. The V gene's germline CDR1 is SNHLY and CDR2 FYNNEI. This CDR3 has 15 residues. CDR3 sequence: CASSEVVPGTDTQYF. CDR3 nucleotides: TGTGCCAGCAGTGAGGTGGTTCCGGGCACAGATACGCAGTATTTT.

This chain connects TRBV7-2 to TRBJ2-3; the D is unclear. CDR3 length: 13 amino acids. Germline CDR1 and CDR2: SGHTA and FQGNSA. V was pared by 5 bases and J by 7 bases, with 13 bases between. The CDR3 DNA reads TGTGCCAGCAGCCTAGGGCTCCAAAATACGCAGTATTTT. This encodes CASSLGLQNTQYF.

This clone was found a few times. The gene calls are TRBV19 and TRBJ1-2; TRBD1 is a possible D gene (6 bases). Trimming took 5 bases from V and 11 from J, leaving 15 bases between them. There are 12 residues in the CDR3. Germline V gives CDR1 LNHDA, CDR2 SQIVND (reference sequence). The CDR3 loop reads CASSRQGQWYTF. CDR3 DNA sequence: TGTGCCAGTAGTCGGCAGGGGCAGTGGTACACCTTC.

CDR3 in amino acids: CASSQDRQGRGGELFF. The CDR3 DNA is TGTGCCAGCAGCCAAGATAGGCAGGGGAGAGGCGGGGAGCTGTTTTTT. The V call is TRBV4-2, the J call TRBJ2-2, with D perhaps TRBD1 (6 bases). V was pared by 0 bases and J by 7 bases, with 15 bases between. CDR3 size: 16 residues. The germline gives CDR1 LGHNA, CDR2 YNFKEQ.

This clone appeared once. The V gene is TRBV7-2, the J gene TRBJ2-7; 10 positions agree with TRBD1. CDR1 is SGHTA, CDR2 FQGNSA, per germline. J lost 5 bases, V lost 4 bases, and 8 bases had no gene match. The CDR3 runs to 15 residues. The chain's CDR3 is CASSSQTGGYHEQYF. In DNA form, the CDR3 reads TGTGCCAGCAGCTCCCAGACAGGGGGCTACCACGAGCAGTACTTC.

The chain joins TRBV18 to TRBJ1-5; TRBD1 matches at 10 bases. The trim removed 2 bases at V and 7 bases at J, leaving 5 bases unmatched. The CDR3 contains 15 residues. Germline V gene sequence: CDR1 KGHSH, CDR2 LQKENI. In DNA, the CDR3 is TGTGCCAGCTCACCAGAGACAGGGGGCGACCAGCCCCAGCATTTT. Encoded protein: CASSPETGGDQPQHF. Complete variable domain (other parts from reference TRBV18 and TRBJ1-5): NAGVMQNPRHLVRRRGQEARLRCSPMKGHSHVYWYRQLPEEGLKFMVYLQKENIIDESGMPKERFSAEFPKEGPSILRIQQVVRGDSAAYFCASSPETGGDQPQHFGDGTRLSIL.

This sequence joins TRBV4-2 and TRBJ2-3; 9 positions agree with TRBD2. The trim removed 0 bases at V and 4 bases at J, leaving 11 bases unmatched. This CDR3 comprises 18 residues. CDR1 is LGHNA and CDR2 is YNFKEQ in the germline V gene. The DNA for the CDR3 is TGTGCCAGCAGCCAAGAAGCCTTAGCGGGAGTCTCGGCAGATACGCAGTATTTT. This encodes CASSQEALAGVSADTQYF.

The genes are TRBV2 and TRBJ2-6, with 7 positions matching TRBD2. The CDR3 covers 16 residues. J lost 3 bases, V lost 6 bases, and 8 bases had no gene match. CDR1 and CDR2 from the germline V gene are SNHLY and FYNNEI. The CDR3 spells CASSGGSSSGANVLTF. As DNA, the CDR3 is TGTGCCAGCAGCGGCGGGAGTAGTAGTGGGGCCAACGTCCTGACTTTC.

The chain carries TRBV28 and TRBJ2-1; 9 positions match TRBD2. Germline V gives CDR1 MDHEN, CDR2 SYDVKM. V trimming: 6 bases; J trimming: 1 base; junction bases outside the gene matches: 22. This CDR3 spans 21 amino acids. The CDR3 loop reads CASSSPHRSLAGRRSYNEQFF. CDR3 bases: TGTGCCAGCAGCTCCCCCCACAGGAGCCTAGCGGGGCGGCGATCCTACAATGAGCAGTTCTTC.

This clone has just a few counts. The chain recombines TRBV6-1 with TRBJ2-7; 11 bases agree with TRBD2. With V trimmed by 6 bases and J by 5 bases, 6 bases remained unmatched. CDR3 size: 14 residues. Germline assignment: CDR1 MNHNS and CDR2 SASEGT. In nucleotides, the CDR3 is TGTGCCAGCAGATTAGCGGGAGGGACCCACGAGCAGTACTTC. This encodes CASRLAGGTHEQYF.

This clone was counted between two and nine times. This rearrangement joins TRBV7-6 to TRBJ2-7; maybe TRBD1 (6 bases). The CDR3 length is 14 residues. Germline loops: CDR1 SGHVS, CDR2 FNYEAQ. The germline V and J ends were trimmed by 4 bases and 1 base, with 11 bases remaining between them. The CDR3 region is CASSWTDSSYEQYF. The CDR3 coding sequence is TGTGCCAGCAGCTGGACGGACAGTTCCTACGAGCAGTACTTC.

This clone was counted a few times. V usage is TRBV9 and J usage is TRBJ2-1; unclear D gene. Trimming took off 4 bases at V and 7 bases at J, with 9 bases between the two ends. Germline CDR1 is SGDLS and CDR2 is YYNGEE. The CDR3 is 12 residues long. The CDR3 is CASSPHQNEQFF. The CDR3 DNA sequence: TGTGCCAGCAGCCCCCACCAGAATGAGCAGTTCTTC.

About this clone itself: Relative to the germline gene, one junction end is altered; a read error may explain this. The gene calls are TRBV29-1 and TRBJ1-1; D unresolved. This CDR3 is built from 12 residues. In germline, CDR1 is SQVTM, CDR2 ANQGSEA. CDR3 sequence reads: CSSRGVNTEAFF. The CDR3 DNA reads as TGTAGCAGTCGCGGGGTAAACACTGAAGCTTTCTTT.

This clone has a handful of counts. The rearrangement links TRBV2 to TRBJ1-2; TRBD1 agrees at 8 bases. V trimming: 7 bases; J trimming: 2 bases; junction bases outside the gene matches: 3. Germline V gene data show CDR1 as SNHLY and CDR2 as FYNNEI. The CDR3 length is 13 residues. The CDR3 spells CASIGQGNYGYTF. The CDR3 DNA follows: TGTGCCAGCATCGGACAGGGCAACTATGGCTACACCTTC. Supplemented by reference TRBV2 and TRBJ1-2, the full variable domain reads EPEVTQTPSHQVTQMGQEVILRCVPISNHLYFYWYRQILGQKVEFLVSFYNNEISEKSEIFDDQFSVERPDGSNFTLKIRSTKLEDSAMYFCASIGQGNYGYTFGSGTRLTVV.

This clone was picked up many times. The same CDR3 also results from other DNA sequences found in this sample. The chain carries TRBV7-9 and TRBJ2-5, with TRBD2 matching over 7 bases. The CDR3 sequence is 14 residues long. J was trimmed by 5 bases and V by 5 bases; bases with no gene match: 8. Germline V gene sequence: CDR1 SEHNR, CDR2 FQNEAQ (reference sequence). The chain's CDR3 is CASSPSGGQETQYF. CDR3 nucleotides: TGTGCCAGCAGCCCCTCGGGGGGTCAGGAGACCCAGTACTTC. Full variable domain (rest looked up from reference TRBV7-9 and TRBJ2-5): DTGVSQNPRHKITKRGQNVTFRCDPISEHNRLYWYRQTLGQGPEFLTYFQNEAQLEKSRLLSDRFSAERPKGSFSTLEIQRTEQGDSAMYLCASSPSGGQETQYFGPGTRLLVL.

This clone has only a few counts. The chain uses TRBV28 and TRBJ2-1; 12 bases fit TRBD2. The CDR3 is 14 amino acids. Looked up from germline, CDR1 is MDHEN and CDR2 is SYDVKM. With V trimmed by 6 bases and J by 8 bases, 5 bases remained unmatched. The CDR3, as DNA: TGTGCCAGCAGATCTAGCGGGAGGGCCTATGAGCAGTTCTTC. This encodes CASRSSGRAYEQFF.

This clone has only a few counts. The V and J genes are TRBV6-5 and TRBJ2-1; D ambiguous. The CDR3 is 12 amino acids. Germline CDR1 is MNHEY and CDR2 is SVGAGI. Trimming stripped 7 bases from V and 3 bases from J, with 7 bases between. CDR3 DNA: TGTGCCAGCATGGCGGTCTACAATGAGCAGTTCTTC. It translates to CASMAVYNEQFF.

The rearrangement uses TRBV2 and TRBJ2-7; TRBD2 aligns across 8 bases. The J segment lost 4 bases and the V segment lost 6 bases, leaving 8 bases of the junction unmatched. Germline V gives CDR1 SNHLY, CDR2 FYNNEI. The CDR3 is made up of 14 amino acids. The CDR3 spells CASRSGSSRYEQYF. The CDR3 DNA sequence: TGTGCCAGCAGAAGCGGGAGTTCCAGGTACGAGCAGTACTTC. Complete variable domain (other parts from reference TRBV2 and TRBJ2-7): EPEVTQTPSHQVTQMGQEVILRCVPISNHLYFYWYRQILGQKVEFLVSFYNNEISEKSEIFDDQFSVERPDGSNFTLKIRSTKLEDSAMYFCASRSGSSRYEQYFGPGTRLTVT.

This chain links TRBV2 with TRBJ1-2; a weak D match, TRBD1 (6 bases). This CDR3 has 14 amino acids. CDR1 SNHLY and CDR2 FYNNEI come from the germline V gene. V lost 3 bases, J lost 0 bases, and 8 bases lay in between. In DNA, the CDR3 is TGTGCCAGCAGTGACAGGGGAGCTAACTATGGCTACACCTTC. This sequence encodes CASSDRGANYGYTF.

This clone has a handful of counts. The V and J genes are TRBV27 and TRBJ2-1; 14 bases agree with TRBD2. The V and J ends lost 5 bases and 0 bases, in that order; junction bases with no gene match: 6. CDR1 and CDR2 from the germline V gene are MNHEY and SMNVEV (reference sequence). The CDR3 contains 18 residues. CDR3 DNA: TGTGCCAGCAGTCCGGGACTAGCGGGAGTAGGCTCCTACAATGAGCAGTTCTTC. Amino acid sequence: CASSPGLAGVGSYNEQFF.

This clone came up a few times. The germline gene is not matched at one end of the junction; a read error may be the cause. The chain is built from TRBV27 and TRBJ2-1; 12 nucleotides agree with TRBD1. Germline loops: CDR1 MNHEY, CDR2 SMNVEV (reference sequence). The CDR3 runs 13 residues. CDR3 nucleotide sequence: TGTGCCAGCAGTTTAAGGGGGACAGGGGGCGGTGTCTTC. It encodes CASSLRGTGGGVF.

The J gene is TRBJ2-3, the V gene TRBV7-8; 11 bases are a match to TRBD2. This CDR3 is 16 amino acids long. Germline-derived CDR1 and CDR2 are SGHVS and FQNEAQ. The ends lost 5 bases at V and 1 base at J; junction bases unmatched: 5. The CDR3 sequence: CASSTGTSGRTDTQYF. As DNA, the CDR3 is TGTGCCAGCAGCACCGGGACTAGCGGCCGCACAGATACGCAGTATTTT. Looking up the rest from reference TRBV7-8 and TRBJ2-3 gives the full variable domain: GAGVSQSPRYKVAKRGQDVALRCDPISGHVSLFWYQQALGQGPEFLTYFQNEAQLDKSGLPSDRFFAERPEGSVSTLKIQRTQQEDSAVYLCASSTGTSGRTDTQYFGPGTRLTVL.

CDR3 sequence (DNA): TGTGCCAGCTCAGAGGTAATCGGAGCTAACTATGGCTACACCTTC. It is translated as CASSEVIGANYGYTF. This sequence joins TRBV18 and TRBJ1-2, with D unresolved. Trimming shortened V by 5 bases and J by 0 bases, and 13 bases separated the two germline ends. Germline CDR1 and CDR2: KGHSH and LQKENI. The length of the CDR3 is 15 residues.

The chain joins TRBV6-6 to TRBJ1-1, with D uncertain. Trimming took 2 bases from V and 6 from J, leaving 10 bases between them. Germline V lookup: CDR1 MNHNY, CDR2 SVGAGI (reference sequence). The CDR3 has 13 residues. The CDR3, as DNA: TGTGCCAGCAGTTACACCGGAGGATCTGAAGCTTTCTTT. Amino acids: CASSYTGGSEAFF.

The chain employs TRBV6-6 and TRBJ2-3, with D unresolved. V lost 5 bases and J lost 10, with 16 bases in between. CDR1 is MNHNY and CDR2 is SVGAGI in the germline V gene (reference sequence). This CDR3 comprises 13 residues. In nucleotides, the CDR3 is TGTGCCAGCAGTACGCCAGCACTCGCGGCGCAGTATTTT. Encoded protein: CASSTPALAAQYF.

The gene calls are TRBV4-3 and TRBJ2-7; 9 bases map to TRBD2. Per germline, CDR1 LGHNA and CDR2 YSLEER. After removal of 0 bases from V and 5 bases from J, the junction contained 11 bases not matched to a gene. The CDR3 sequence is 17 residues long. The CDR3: CASSQEWRREGPHEQYF. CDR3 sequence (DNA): TGCGCCAGCAGCCAAGAATGGCGGCGGGAGGGCCCTCACGAGCAGTACTTC.